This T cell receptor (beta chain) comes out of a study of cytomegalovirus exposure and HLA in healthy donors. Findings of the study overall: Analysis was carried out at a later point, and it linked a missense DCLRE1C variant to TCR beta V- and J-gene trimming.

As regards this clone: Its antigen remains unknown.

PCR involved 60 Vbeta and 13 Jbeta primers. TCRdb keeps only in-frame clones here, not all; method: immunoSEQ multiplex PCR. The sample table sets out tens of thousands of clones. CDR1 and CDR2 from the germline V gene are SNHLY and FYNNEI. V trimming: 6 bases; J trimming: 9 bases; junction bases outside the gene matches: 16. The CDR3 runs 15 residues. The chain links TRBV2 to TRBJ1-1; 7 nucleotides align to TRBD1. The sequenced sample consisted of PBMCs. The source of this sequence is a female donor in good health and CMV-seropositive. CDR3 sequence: CASRIIKDRLGKAFF. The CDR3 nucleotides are TGTGCCAGCAGAATAATCAAGGACAGGCTGGGGAAAGCTTTCTTT.